This T cell receptor beta chain was sequenced in a study of blood T cell repertoires in COVID-19. Per the authors' pipeline: Estimates of nucleated cell counts were drawn from the amplification of reference gene primers. Repertoires were generated with immunoSEQ multiplex PCR, while TCRdb's copy carries only in-frame clones and drops some. The V and J calls and clone size come from that table; D and trimming were worked out from the DNA. The table lists 120,000 to 150,000 clones, under 85% of them singletons, with 1.6% in the top ten. Between the trimmed V and J ends, which lost 4 bases and 0 bases, there was a span of 13 bases. This CDR3 is 16 amino acids long. CDR1 MGHRA and CDR2 YSYEKL come from the germline V gene.

The source of this sequence is a human donor in a cohort sampled during active COVID-19. The V and J genes are TRBV4-1 and TRBJ1-3; D perhaps matches TRBD1 (5 bases). Sequences were obtained from peripheral blood. The CDR3 DNA reads as TGCGCCAGCAGCCCCTTGGGGACTAGCTCTGGAAACACCATATATTTT. Its protein is CASSPLGTSSGNTIYF.